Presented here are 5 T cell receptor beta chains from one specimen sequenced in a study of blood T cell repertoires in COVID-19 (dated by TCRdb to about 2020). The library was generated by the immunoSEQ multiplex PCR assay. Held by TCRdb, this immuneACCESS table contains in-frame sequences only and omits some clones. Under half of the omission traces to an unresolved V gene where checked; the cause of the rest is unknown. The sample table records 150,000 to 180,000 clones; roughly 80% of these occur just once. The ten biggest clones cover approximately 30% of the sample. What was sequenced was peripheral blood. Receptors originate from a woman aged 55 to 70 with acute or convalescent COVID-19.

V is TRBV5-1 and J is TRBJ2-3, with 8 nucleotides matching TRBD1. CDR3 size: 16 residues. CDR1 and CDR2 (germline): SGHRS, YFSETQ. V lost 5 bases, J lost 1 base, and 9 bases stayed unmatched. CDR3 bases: TGCGCCAGCAGTTACAGACAGGGGACCCGCACAGATACGCAGTATTTT. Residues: CASSYRQGTRTDTQYF.

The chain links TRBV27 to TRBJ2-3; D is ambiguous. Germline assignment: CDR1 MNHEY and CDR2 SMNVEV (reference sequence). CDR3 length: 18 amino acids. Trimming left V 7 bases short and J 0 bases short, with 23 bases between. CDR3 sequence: CASTPGIGSPTSTDTQYF. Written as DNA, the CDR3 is TGTGCCAGCACCCCGGGTATTGGTTCCCCGACTAGCACAGATACGCAGTATTTT.

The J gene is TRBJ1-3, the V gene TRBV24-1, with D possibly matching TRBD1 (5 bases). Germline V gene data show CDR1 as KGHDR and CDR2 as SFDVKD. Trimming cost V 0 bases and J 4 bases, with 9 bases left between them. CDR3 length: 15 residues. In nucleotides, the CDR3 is TGTGCCACCAGTGATTTGTTGGGGGGAGGAAACACCATATATTTT. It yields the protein CATSDLLGGGNTIYF.

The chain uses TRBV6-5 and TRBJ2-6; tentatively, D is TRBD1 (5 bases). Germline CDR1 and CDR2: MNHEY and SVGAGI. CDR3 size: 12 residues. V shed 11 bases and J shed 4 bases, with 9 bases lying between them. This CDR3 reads CAGASGANVLTF. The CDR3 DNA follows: TGTGCCGGGGCCTCGGGGGCCAACGTCCTGACTTTC.

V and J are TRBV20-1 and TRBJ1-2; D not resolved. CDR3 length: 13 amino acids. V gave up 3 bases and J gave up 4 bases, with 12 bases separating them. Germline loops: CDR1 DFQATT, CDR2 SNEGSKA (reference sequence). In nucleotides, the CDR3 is TGCAGTGCTAGTAGAGGGTTCACCTATGGCTACACCTTC. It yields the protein CSASRGFTYGYTF.